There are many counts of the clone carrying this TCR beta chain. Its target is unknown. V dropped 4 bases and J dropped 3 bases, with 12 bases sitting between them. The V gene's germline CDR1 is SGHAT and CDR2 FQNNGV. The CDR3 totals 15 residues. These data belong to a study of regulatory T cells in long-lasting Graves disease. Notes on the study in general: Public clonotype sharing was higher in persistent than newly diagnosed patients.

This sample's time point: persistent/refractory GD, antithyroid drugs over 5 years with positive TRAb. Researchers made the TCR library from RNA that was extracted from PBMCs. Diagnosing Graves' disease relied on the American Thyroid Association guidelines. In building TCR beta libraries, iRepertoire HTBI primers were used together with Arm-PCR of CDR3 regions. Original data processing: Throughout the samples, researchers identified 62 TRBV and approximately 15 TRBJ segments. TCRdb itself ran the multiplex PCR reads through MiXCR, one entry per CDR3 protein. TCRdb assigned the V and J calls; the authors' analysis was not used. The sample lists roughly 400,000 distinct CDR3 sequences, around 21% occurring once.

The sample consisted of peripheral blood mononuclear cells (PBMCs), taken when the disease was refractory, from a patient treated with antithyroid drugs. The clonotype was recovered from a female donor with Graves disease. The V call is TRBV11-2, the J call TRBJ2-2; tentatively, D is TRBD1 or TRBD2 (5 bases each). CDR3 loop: CASSSQGGYTGELFF. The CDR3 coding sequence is TGTGCCAGCAGCTCGCAGGGCGGGTACACCGGGGAGCTGTTTTTT. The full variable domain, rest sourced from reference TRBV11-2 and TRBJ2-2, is EAGVAQSPRYKIIEKRQSVAFWCNPISGHATLYWYQQILGQGPKLLIQFQNNGVVDDSQLPKDRFSAERLKGVDSTLKIQPAKLEDSAVYLCASSSQGGYTGELFFGEGSRLTVL.